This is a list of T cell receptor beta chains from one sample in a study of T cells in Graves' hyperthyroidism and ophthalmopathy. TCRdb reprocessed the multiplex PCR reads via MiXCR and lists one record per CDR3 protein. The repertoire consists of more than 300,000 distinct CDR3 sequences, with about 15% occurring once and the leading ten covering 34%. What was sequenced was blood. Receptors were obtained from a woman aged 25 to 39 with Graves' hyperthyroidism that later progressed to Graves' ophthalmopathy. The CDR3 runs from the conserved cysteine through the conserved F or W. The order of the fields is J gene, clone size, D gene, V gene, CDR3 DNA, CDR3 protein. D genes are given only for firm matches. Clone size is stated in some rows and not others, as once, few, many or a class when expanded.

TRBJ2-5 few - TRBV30 TGTGCCTCCACAAATACGACAAGTCGACAAGAGACCCAGTACTTC CASTNTTSRQETQYF
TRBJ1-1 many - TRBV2 TGTGCCAGCAGGGGGGGAAGAAACACTGAAGCTTTCTTT CASRGGRNTEAFF
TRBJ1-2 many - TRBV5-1 TGCGCCAGCAGCCTGGACGGGCCCAATGGTGGCTACACCTTC CASSLDGPNGGYTF
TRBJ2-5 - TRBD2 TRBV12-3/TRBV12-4 TGTGCCAGCAGTTATTACCTAGCGGGAGTCGGAGAGACCCAGTACTTC CASSYYLAGVGETQYF
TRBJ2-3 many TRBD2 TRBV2 TGTGCCAGCAGTCCTTTAGCGGGATCGGGCGATACGCAGTATTTT CASSPLAGSGDTQYF
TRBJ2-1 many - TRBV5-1 TGCGCCAGCACCCTAACTCCTAGCTCCTACAATGAGCAGTTCTTC CASTLTPSSYNEQFF
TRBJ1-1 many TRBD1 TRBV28 TGTGCCAGCAGTTCATACAGGGGGCGGGGGGTGAACACTGAAGCTTTCTTT CASSSYRGRGVNTEAFF
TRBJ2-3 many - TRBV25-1 TGTGCCAGCAGCGTGTTGGACAGCACCACAGATACGCAGTATTTT CASSVLDSTTDTQYF
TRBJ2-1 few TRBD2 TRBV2 TGTGCCAGTGCTCCTCTAGCGGCCTTTGGGAATGAGCAGTTCTTC CASAPLAAFGNEQFF
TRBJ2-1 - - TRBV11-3 TGTGCCAGCAGCTTAGAGGGCCCCTCCTACAATGAGCAGTTCTTC CASSLEGPSYNEQFF
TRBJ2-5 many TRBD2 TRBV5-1 TGCGCCAGCAGCGTGGAAGCGGGGGGGCCGGGCGAGACCCAGTACTTC CASSVEAGGPGETQYF
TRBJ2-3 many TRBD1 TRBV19 TGTGCCAGTAGTATGACAGGGCGCGCAGATACGCAGTATTTT CASSMTGRADTQYF
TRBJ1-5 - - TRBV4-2 TGTGCCAGCAGCCAAGATAAGGCGGCACCTGGGTGGCCCCAGCATTTT CASSQDKAAPGWPQHF
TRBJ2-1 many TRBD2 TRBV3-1 TGTGCCAGCAGCCAAAAGACTAGCGGGAGGGCACATGAGCAGTTCTTC CASSQKTSGRAHEQFF
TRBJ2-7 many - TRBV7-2 TGTGCCAGCAGCTTAAGGGGAACAGATGTGTTCACCTACGAGCAGTACTTC CASSLRGTDVFTYEQYF
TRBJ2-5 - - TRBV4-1 TGCGCCAGCAGCCAAGCGGCGGGGCTAGAGACCCAGTACTTC CASSQAAGLETQYF
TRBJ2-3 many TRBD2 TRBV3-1 TGTGCCAGCAGCCAAGAGGGCTTAACGGCGGGACTAGCGGGACCGGATACGCAGTATTTT CASSQEGLTAGLAGPDTQYF
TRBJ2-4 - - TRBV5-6 TGCGCCAGCAGCCAACAGACTTCTAGGGACATTCAGTACTTC CASSQQTSRDIQYF
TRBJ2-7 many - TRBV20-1 TGCAGTGCTACAGGCACAGGGTTGGCTTGGTCCTACGAGCAGTACTTC CSATGTGLAWSYEQYF
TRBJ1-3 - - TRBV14 TGTGCCAGCAGCCAAGAGAGCAAAAACACCATATATTTT CASSQESKNTIYF
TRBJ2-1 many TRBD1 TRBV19 TGTGCCAGTAGTTCGACAGGGAGCTCCTACAATGAGCAGTTCTTC CASSSTGSSYNEQFF
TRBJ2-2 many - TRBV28 TGTGCCAGCAGTTCGAACACGGTTACCGGGGAGCTGTTTTTT CASSSNTVTGELFF
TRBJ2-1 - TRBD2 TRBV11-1 TGTGCCAGCAGCGGGACGGGAGGCGAGCAGTTCTTC CASSGTGGEQFF
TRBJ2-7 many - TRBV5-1 TGCGCCAGCAGCCAGAACATGGGCGGGGCCTACGAGCAGTACTTC CASSQNMGGAYEQYF
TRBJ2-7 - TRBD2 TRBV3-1 TGTGCCAGCAGCCAAGATAGGGACTACTACGAGCAGTACTTC CASSQDRDYYEQYF
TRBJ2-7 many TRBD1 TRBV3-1 TGTGCCAGCAGCCAAGCCTGGACCGGGACAGGGAACTACGAGCAGTACTTC CASSQAWTGTGNYEQYF
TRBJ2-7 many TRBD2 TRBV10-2 TGCGCCAGCCGGCCAGGACTAGCGGGAGAGGGGCAGCAGTACTTC CASRPGLAGEGQQYF
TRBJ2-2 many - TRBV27 TGTGCCAGCAGTTTCCCCACCGGGGAGCTGTTTTTT CASSFPTGELFF
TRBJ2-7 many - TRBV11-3 TGTGCCAGCAGCTTAGGGCGCCGGTATGGGGTCCACGAGCAGTACTTC CASSLGRRYGVHEQYF
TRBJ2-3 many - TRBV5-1 TGCGCCAGCAGCTTGAGGACAGATACGCAGTATTTT CASSLRTDTQYF
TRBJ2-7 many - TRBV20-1 TGCAGTGCTCGCCCGACAGCTCAGGGTACCGAGCAGTACTTC CSARPTAQGTEQYF
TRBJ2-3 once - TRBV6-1 TGTGCCGTCAACGGGAAAGAACAAAGAGGATATAGCGCAGATACGCAGTATTTT CAVNGKEQRGYSADTQYF
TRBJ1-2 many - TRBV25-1 TGTGCCAGCAGTGAAGATCTTGGGCGAGCTTATGGCTACACCTTC CASSEDLGRAYGYTF
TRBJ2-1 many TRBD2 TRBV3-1 TGTGCCAGCAGCCAGCGCGGGGCGGGAGGGCCAAAAAATGAGCAGTTCTTC CASSQRGAGGPKNEQFF
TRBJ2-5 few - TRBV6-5 TGTGCCAGCAGTTACCAGGGCCAAGAGACCCAGTACTTC CASSYQGQETQYF
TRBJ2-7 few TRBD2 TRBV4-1 TGCGCCAGCAGCCAAGTTTTGGGACTAGCGGGAGATTACGAGCAGTACTTC CASSQVLGLAGDYEQYF
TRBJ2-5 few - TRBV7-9 TGTGCCAGCAGCTTAGCGTGGAAAGGAAACCAAGAGACCCAGTACTTC CASSLAWKGNQETQYF
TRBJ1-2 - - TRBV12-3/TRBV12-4 TGTGCCAGCAGTTTAGCTTCAGGGGCCTTAGGTGGCTACACCTTC CASSLASGALGGYTF
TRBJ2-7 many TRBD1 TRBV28 TGTGCCAGCAGCACCTGGGACAGATCCTACGAGCAGTACTTC CASSTWDRSYEQYF
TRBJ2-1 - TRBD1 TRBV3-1 TGTGCCAGCAGCCGGGGACAGCTAATCTCCTACAATGAGCAGTTCTTC CASSRGQLISYNEQFF
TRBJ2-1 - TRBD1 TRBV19 TGTGCCAGTAGTCGGGGACAGGGGCGACCCTTGGATGAGCAGTTCTTC CASSRGQGRPLDEQFF
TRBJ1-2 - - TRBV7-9 TGTGCCAGCAGCCCCAGCGGGGGAACGGTCTATGGCTACACCTTC CASSPSGGTVYGYTF
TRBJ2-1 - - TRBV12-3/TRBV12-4 TGTGCCAGCAGACTAATGGGGCAGGGGAACAATGAGCAGTTCTTC CASRLMGQGNNEQFF
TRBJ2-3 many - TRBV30 TGTGCCTGGAGGCCCGTCGAGTATGGCACAGATACGCAGTATTTT CAWRPVEYGTDTQYF
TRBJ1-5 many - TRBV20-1 TGCAGTGCTGGGGGGCCGGGAAATCAGCCCCAGCATTTT CSAGGPGNQPQHF
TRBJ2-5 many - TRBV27 TGTGCCAGCAGACCCAAGACTGGAGGGGAGACCCAGTACTTC CASRPKTGGETQYF
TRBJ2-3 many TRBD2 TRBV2 TGTGCCAGCAGTTTTCTAGCGGGGGGCTCGTTGGATACGCAGTATTTT CASSFLAGGSLDTQYF
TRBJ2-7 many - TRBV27 TGTGCCAGCAGTTTGGGTGACGGACCCTACGAGCAGTACTTC CASSLGDGPYEQYF
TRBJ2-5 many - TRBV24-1 TGTGCCACCAGTGACCCGGGCAGGCAGGGTGAAGAGACCCAGTACTTC CATSDPGRQGEETQYF
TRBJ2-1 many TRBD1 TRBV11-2 TGTGCCAGCAGCTCACTGGACAGGGGCGAGCAGTTCTTC CASSSLDRGEQFF
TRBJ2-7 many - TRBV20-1 TGCAGTGCTAGGACAGTGCACTACGAGCAGTACTTC CSARTVHYEQYF
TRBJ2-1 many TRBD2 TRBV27 TGTGCCAGCAGTCCTTTCTTCGGGAGGGCACACAATGAGCAGTTCTTC CASSPFFGRAHNEQFF
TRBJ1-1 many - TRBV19 TGTGCCAGTAGTATAGTGGACATCATGAACACTGAAGCTTTCTTT CASSIVDIMNTEAFF
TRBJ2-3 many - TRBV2 TGTGCCAGCAGTGTGGGGGCAGGTTTATCAGATACGCAGTATTTT CASSVGAGLSDTQYF